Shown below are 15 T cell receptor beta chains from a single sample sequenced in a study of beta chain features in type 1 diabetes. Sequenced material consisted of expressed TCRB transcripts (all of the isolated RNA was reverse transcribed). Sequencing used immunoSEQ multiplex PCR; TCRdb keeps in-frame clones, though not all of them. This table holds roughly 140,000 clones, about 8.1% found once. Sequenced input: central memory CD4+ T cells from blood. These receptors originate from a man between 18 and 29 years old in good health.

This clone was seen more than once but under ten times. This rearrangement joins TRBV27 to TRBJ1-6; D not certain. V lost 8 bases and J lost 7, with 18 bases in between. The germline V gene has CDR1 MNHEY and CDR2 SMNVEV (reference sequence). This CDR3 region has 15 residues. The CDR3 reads CASSLRGMGNSPLHF. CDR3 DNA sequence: TGTGCCAGCTCCCTCCGAGGGATGGGGAATTCACCCCTCCACTTT.

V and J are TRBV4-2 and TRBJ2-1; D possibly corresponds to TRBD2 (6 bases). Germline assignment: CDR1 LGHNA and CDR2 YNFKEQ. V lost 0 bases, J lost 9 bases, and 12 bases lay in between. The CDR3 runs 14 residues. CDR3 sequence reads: CASSQDPDYSEQFF. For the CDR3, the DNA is TGTGCCAGCAGCCAAGATCCGGACTATAGTGAGCAGTTCTTC.

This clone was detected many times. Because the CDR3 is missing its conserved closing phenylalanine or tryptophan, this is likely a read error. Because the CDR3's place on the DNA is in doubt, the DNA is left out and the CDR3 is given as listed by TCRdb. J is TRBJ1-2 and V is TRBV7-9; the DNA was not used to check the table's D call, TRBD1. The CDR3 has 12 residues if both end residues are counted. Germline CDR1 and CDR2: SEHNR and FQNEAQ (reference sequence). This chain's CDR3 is CASSSSGGPPSS.

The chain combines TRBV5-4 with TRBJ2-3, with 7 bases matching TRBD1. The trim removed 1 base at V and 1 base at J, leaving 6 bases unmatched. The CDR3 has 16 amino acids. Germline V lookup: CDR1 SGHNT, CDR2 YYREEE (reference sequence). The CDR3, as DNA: TGTGCCAGCAGCTTGTTAGTCGACAGGGGCACAGATACGCAGTATTTT. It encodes CASSLLVDRGTDTQYF.

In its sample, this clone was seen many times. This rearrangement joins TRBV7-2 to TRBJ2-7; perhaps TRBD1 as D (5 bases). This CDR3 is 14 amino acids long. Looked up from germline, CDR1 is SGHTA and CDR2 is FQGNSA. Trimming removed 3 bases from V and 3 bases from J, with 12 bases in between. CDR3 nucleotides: TGTGCCAGCAGCTTCCCAGGGCCGTACTACGAGCAGTACTTC. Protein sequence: CASSFPGPYYEQYF. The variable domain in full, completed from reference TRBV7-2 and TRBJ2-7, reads GAGVSQSPSNKVTEKGKDVELRCDPISGHTALYWYRQSLGQGLEFLIYFQGNSAPDKSGLPSDRFSAERTGGSVSTLTIQRTQQEDSAVYLCASSFPGPYYEQYFGPGTRLTVT.

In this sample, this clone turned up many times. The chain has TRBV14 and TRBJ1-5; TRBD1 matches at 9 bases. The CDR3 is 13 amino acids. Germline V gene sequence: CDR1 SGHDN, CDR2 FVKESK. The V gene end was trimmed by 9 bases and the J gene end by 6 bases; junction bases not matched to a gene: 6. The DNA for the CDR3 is TGTGCCAGGAATAGACAGGGGGGTCAGCCCCAGCATTTT. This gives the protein CARNRQGGQPQHF.

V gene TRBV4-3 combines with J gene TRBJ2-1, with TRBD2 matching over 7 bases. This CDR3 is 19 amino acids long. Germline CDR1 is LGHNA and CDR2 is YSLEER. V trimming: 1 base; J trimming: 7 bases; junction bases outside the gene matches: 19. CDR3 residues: CASSQARRISGPGGNEQFF. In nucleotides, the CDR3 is TGCGCCAGCAGCCAAGCGAGAAGGATTAGCGGACCCGGGGGGAATGAGCAGTTCTTC.

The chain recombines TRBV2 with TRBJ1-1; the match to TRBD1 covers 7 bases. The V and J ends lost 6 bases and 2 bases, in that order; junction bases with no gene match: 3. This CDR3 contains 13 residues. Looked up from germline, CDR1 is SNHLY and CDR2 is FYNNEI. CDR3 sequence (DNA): TGTGCCAGCAGGGGGGACAGCAACACTGAAGCTTTCTTT. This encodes CASRGDSNTEAFF.

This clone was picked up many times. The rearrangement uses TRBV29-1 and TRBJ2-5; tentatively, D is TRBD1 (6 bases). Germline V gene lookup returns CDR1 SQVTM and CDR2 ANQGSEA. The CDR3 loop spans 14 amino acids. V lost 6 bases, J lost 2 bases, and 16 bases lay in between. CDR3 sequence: CSVQQGGGQETQYF. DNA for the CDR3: TGCAGCGTCCAACAGGGCGGCGGGCAAGAGACCCAGTACTTC.

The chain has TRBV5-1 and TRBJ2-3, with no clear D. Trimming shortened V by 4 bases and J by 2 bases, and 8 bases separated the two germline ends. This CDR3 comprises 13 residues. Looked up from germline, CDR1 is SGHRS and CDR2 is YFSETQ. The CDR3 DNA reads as TGCGCCAGCAGCACCGAGAACACAGATACGCAGTATTTT. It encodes CASSTENTDTQYF.

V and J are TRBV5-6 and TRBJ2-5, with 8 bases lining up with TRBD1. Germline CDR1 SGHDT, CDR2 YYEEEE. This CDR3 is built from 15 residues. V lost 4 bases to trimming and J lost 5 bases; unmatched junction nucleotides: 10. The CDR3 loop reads CASSPGGAHRETQYF. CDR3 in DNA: TGTGCCAGCAGCCCAGGGGGCGCCCACAGGGAGACCCAGTACTTC.

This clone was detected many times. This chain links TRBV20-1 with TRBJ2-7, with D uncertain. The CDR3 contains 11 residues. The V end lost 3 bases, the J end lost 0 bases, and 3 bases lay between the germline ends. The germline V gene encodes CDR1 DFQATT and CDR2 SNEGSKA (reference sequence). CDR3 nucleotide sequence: TGCAGTGCTAGTAGCTCCTACGAGCAGTACTTC. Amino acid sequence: CSASSSYEQYF.

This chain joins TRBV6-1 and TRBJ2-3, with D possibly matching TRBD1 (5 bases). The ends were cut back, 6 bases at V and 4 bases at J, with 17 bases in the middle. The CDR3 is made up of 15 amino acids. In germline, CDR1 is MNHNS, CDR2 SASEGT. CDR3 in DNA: TGTGCCAGCAGCCTGAAGGGGTCGATCCCAGATACGCAGTATTTT. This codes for CASSLKGSIPDTQYF.

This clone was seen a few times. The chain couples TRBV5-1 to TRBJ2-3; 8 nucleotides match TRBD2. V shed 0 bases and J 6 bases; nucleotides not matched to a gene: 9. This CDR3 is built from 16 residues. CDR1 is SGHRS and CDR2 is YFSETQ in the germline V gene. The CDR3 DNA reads TGCGCCAGCAGCTTGGCCGTTCGACTAGCGAGGGATACGCAGTATTTT. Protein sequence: CASSLAVRLARDTQYF.

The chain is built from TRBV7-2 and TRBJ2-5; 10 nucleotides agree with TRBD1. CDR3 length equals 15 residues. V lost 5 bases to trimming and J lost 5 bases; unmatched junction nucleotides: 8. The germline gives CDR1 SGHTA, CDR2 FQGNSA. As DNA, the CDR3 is TGTGCCAGCAGCACCCGGGGACAGGGGTTTGAGACCCAGTACTTC. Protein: CASSTRGQGFETQYF.